This record concerns one T cell receptor (beta chain) sequence. The table lists this clonotype with a few counts. No cognate antigen has been identified for it. Base quality data are lacking; no much larger clone is found one base away. Sequenced on an Illumina NovaSeq 6000. cDNA libraries for TCRalpha and TCRbeta were prepared by 5'RACE using constant-segment primers, with sample barcodes and unique molecular identifiers added. Trizol reagent was used to extract RNA from every sample. Libraries were amplified in two PCR steps, with a second sample barcode and Illumina TruSeq adapters added in the second step. Sequencing of libraries was performed on an Illumina NovaSeq with 2 x 150 bp paired-end reads. From the authors' description of their analysis: Reads were demultiplexed and collapsed into UMI-guided consensus sequences with migec v1.2.7. Using mixcr v2.1.11, the UMI consensuses were aligned to TRA and TRB V and J templates and assembled into clonotypes. Clonotypes were classified as expanded or contracted when called significant by both edgeR and NoisET, with noise models trained on biological replicates. For edgeR calls, the cutoffs were a false discovery rate-adjusted p below 0.01 and a log2 fold-change threshold of 1. As an exploratory analysis of dynamics, max-normalized trajectories of the 1000 most abundant clonotypes were examined by PCA with hierarchical clustering. Separately sequenced CD4+ and CD8+ repertoires were used to assign the CD4 or CD8 phenotype of responding clones. Through fastp at Q25 and MiXCR, TCRdb rebuilt clones from the public reads, retaining in-frame beta chains. Records with the same CDR3 protein are collapsed into one entry carrying the most frequent genes and DNA. TCRdb, not the original authors, processed these V and J calls. The sample table records 450,000 to 650,000 distinct CDR3 sequences; less than 25% of these occur just once. 7.5% to 9.5% of the sample lies in the top ten.

These data come from a study of T-cell memory formation after mild COVID-19 (dated by TCRdb to about 2021). With respect to the entire study: Most TCR sequence clusters were specific to one of the two donors. Longitudinal TCRalpha and TCRbeta repertoire sequencing tracked T-cell clones expanding and contracting after mild COVID-19 in two donors. The cohort was made up of two young adult volunteers, one female and one male, who were previously healthy. Overall results and qualifications from the work: Contracting CD4+ clones were located mainly in the CM and EM memory subsets, whereas CD8+ clones were found to be enriched in EMRA. Clones that contracted from day 15 to 85 showed balanced CD4/CD8 phenotypes, whereas a second wave of clones that expanded from day 15 to 37 leaned towards CD4+. Some responding clones were found in pre-infection memory, which suggests that pre-existing cross-reactive memory T cells took part in the SARS-CoV-2 response. Only a couple of mild cases were covered in the study, and larger cohorts including severe cases with pre-infection samples were considered necessary. Whether the second-wave clones peaking on day 37 were SARS-CoV-2 specific was not confirmed.

Ficoll-Paque density gradient centrifugation was used to isolate PBMCs. The sequencing sample was made of PBMCs or a T cell subset sorted from them (not recorded which). This clonotype was sampled from an adult woman who had mild COVID-19 (a few samples of this study predate the infection). The sample titles of this study are shuffled in the database, so cell type and time point are left out; the donor was told from shared clones.

The nucleotides are TGCAGTGCTAGACCATCAAGGAGTCAGCAGTTCTTC. Translated, it gives CSARPSRSQQFF. The rearranged chain carries TRBV20-1 and TRBJ2-1, with the identity of the D gene unclear. The CDR3 holds 12 amino acids from the cysteine to the phenylalanine. Only the CDR3 portion is preserved as DNA: 36 bases, with reading frame beginning at the first base. The V and J ends are trimmed by 2 bases and 11 bases, leaving 13 bases between them. Based on the germline V gene (reference sequence), the CDR1 and CDR2 sequences are DFQATT and SNEGSKA.